This TCR beta chain is from a study of control samples from healthy donors and cancer patients. Generated by immunoSEQ multiplex PCR, the TCRdb table keeps only in-frame clones and is missing some. Altogether about 70,000 clones are present, less than 95% being singletons, with the ten largest covering under 3.5%. This CDR3 contains 14 residues. J lost 7 bases, V lost 2 bases, and 8 bases had no gene match. CDR1 and CDR2 from the germline V gene are SGHRS and YFSETQ. The chain uses TRBV5-1 and TRBJ1-1; the match to TRBD1 covers 7 bases. Sample: blood. The TCR sequence derives from a woman in her thirties in good health. The CDR3 DNA is TGCGCCAGCAGCTTACTAGGGACAGTCAGTGAAGCTTTCTTT. It specifies CASSLLGTVSEAFF.